Listed below are T cell receptor beta chains from one sample, sequenced in a study of metastatic and nonmetastatic thyroid tumors. MiXCR was used by TCRdb to re-call the PCR reads. Of about 38,000 clones listed, 25% to 30% are singletons. The sequencing sample was made of blood. Receptor source: a female donor with papillary thyroid cancer or a benign thyroid nodule (not recorded which). Some clones in this sample may be carry-over from other donors' samples. Each CDR3 is given with its conserved first and last residue. D genes are given only for firm matches. Expanded clones are given a class, and other clones once, few, many or no size at all.

TRBJ2-2 | - | TRBD1 | TRBV6-1 | CASSEETWTGSVDGELFF | TGTGCCAGCAGTGAAGAAACGTGGACAGGTAGTGTGGACGGTGAGCTGTTTTTT
TRBJ1-6 | medium-sized | - | TRBV27 | CASSLSQLNSPLHF | TGTGCCAGCAGTTTAAGCCAGCTTAATTCACCCCTCCACTTT
TRBJ1-5 | - | - | TRBV6-2/TRBV6-3 | CASSYSNNQPQHF | TGTGCCAGCAGTTACTCCAATAATCAGCCCCAGCATTTT
TRBJ1-2 | - | - | TRBV28 | CASSFPRGVALNYGYTF | TGTGCCAGCAGTTTCCCTCGGGGGGTTGCGCTTAACTATGGCTACACCTTC
TRBJ1-3 | - | - | TRBV6-1 | CASSEGQPPVTIYF | TGTGCCAGCAGTGAGGGCCAACCGCCGGTCACCATATATTTT
TRBJ2-7 | - | TRBD1 | TRBV13 | CASSQPGTGLTDEQYF | TGTGCCAGCAGCCAACCCGGGACAGGGCTCACGGACGAGCAGTACTTC
TRBJ1-2 | - | - | TRBV20-1 | CSARSTGPYTF | TGCAGTGCTAGGTCGACAGGCCCATACACCTTC
TRBJ2-7 | - | TRBD2 | TRBV6-5 | CASSLARRGGYEQYF | TGTGCCAGCAGTTTAGCCCGGCGGGGGGGCTACGAGCAGTACTTC
TRBJ2-7 | medium-sized | - | TRBV6-1 | CASAEGIRSYEQYF | TGTGCCAGCGCTGAGGGAATTCGCTCCTACGAGCAGTACTTC
TRBJ1-2 | few | - | TRBV28 | CASSALVLYRTF | TGTGCCAGCAGTGCTTTAGTGCTTTATCGCACCTTC
TRBJ1-2 | few | - | TRBV7-9 | CVSSRDFDGYTF | TGTGTCAGCAGCCGTGACTTTGATGGCTACACCTTC
TRBJ2-1 | many | - | TRBV7-2 | CASSLAGPFEEQFF | TGTGCCAGCAGCTTAGCGGGGCCGTTCGAGGAGCAGTTCTTC
TRBJ2-2 | - | TRBD2 | TRBV9 | CASSVESGGASVELFF | TGTGCCAGCAGCGTAGAGAGCGGGGGGGCCTCTGTGGAGCTGTTTTTT
TRBJ2-1 | - | TRBD2 | TRBV11-1 | CASILSAGARNDQFF | TGTGCCAGCATCTTGTCAGCGGGAGCTAGAAATGATCAGTTCTTC
TRBJ1-2 | many | - | TRBV4-1 | CASSQLGLSGYTF | TGCGCCAGCAGCCAACTCGGACTCTCCGGCTACACCTTC
TRBJ2-7 | few | - | TRBV12-3/TRBV12-4 | CASGPLDGYEQYF | TGTGCCAGCGGCCCCTTGGACGGCTACGAGCAGTACTTC
TRBJ2-1 | - | - | TRBV6-5 | CASSNHREQFF | TGTGCCAGCAGTAACCATAGGGAGCAGTTCTTC
TRBJ2-1 | many | TRBD1 | TRBV14 | CASSRRDRAMDEQFF | TGTGCCAGCAGTCGACGGGACAGGGCGATGGATGAGCAGTTCTTC
TRBJ1-2 | medium-sized | - | TRBV2 | CASSITAADNGYTF | TGTGCCAGCAGTATAACAGCAGCGGACAATGGCTACACCTTC
TRBJ2-7 | - | - | TRBV30 | CAWSWGTWFEGEQYF | TGTGCCTGGAGTTGGGGGACATGGTTTGAAGGGGAGCAGTACTTC
TRBJ1-5 | many | - | TRBV15 | CATSRGGSRGNQPQHF | TGTGCCACCAGCAGAGGAGGCTCACGGGGCAATCAGCCCCAGCATTTT
TRBJ1-1 | - | - | TRBV6-1 | CASSSLSGYAEPFF | TGTGCCAGCAGTTCCCTCTCCGGGTACGCTGAACCTTTCTTT
TRBJ2-7 | - | - | TRBV5-1 | CASSPTVLSYEHYF | TGTGCCAGCAGCCCCACGGTACTCTCCTACGAGCATTACTTC
TRBJ2-1 | many | TRBD2 | TRBV5-4 | CASSLVVGTSGSIEQFF | TGTGCCAGCAGCTTGGTAGTGGGGACTAGCGGGTCTATTGAGCAGTTCTTC
TRBJ1-1 | many | - | TRBV11-2 | CASSTQSSTEAFF | TGTGCCAGCAGTACACAGAGCTCCACTGAAGCTTTCTTT
TRBJ2-3 | many | TRBD2 | TRBV6-5 | CASSYRGSTQDTQYF | TGTGCCAGCAGTTACCGCGGGAGCACCCAAGATACGCAGTATTTT
TRBJ1-2 | many | - | TRBV20-1 | CSATNSYGYTF | TGCAGTGCTACGAACAGCTATGGCTACACCTTC
TRBJ2-7 | many | TRBD1 | TRBV18 | CASSRRQGTYEQYF | TGTGCCAGCTCGCGTAGACAGGGCACCTACGAGCAGTACTTC
TRBJ2-3 | - | TRBD2 | TRBV4-2 | CASSLSGTIGRSDTQYF | TGTGCCAGCAGCCTCTCCGGGACTATCGGGAGGTCAGATACGCAGTATTTT
TRBJ2-3 | - | TRBD1 | TRBV5-1 | CASSFPGQGQDTQYF | TGCGCCAGCAGCTTCCCGGGACAGGGGCAAGATACGCAGTATTTT
TRBJ2-5 | medium-sized | - | TRBV30 | CAWSQGAVSGW | TGTGCCTGGAGCCAAGGCGCGGTCTCCGGTTGG
TRBJ1-2 | - | - | TRBV18 | CASSPESGVGYTF | TGTGCCAGCTCACCAGAATCAGGGGTCGGCTACACCTTC
TRBJ2-6 | - | TRBD1 | TRBV19 | CASRTGPGANVLTF | TGTGCCAGTAGGACAGGGCCTGGGGCCAACGTCCTGACTTTC
TRBJ2-3 | - | - | TRBV6-1 | CASNLAIDTQYF | TGTGCCAGCAATTTAGCTATAGATACGCAGTATTTT
TRBJ1-6 | many | - | TRBV7-2 | CASSSGGAENSPLHF | TGTGCCAGCAGCTCGGGGGGCGCGGAGAATTCACCCCTCCACTTT
TRBJ2-1 | - | TRBD2 | TRBV29-1 | CSVGLAGTNEQFF | TGCAGCGTTGGACTAGCGGGGACGAATGAGCAGTTCTTC
TRBJ1-5 | - | - | TRBV19 | CASSMAMWGGLTQHF | TGTGCCAGTAGTATGGCGATGTGGGGAGGCCTGACCCAACATTTT
TRBJ2-6 | few | TRBD1 | TRBV28 | CASSFGVQGAGANFLTF | TGTGCCAGCAGTTTCGGTGTACAGGGGGCTGGGGCCAACTTCCTGACTTTC
TRBJ2-1 | many | - | TRBV7-8 | CASSLLGSSLANEQFF | TGTGCCAGCAGCTTATTAGGGAGTAGCCTCGCCAATGAGCAGTTCTTC
TRBJ2-7 | few | TRBD2 | TRBV19 | CAAQQSGRGLYEQYF | TGTGCCGCCCAACAAAGCGGGAGGGGACTCTACGAGCAGTACTTC
TRBJ1-3 | many | - | TRBV2 | CASNRGDASGNTIYF | TGTGCCAGCAACCGGGGGGATGCCTCTGGAAACACCATATATTTT
TRBJ2-1 | medium-sized | TRBD2 | TRBV20-1 | CSAIAGETQTSYNEQFF | TGCAGTGCTATAGCGGGAGAAACACAAACCTCCTACAATGAGCAGTTCTTC
TRBJ2-1 | - | - | TRBV6-1 | CASSPHGALNNEQFF | TGTGCCAGCAGTCCCCACGGGGCCTTAAACAATGAGCAGTTCTTC
TRBJ2-1 | many | TRBD2 | TRBV11-3 | CASSLTTGGPQFF | TGTGCCAGCAGCTTAACGACGGGAGGGCCACAGTTCTTC
TRBJ1-2 | - | TRBD1 | TRBV19 | CASVSRGLGYTF | TGCGCCAGTGTGAGCAGGGGGCTTGGCTACACCTTC
TRBJ2-7 | - | - | TRBV14 | CASSRQASSYEQYF | TGTGCCAGCAGCCGACAGGCTAGCTCCTACGAGCAGTACTTC
TRBJ1-3 | few | - | TRBV3-1 | CATKASGNTIYF | TGTGCTACGAAGGCCTCTGGAAACACCATATATTTT
TRBJ2-2 | many | TRBD1 | TRBV5-1 | CASSFRQGQVNTGELFF | TGCGCCAGCAGCTTTCGCCAGGGACAGGTGAACACCGGGGAGCTGTTTTTT
TRBJ2-3 | many | - | TRBV11-2 | CASSLDGIGLHTDTQYF | TGTGCCAGCAGCTTGGATGGTATCGGGCTACACACAGATACGCAGTATTTT
TRBJ1-2 | few | TRBD1 | TRBV12-3/TRBV12-4 | CASSRDRGWLNFGYTF | TGTGCCAGCAGTCGGGACAGGGGTTGGTTGAACTTCGGCTACACCTTC
TRBJ1-1 | - | - | TRBV27 | CASRFHGRNTEAFF | TGTGCCAGCAGATTTCATGGTCGGAACACTGAAGCTTTCTTT